The rows below give T cell receptor beta chains drawn from one sample of a study of STAT3 mutations in large granular lymphocyte leukemia. Data came from immunoSEQ multiplex PCR; TCRdb stores just in-frame clones and leaves some out. This sample has about 10,000 clones; 88% occur once, and the top ten carry approximately 35%. Sequences were obtained from peripheral blood mononuclear cells. These receptor sequences come from a man in his fifties or sixties with T-cell large granular lymphocyte leukemia. Some clones in this sample may be carry-over from other donors' samples. Both conserved end residues are part of each CDR3. Fields, in order: V gene, clone size, D gene, J gene, CDR3 DNA, CDR3 protein. The D gene is left open where the match is weak. Only part of the rows carry a size: once, few, many, or a class if the clone is expanded.

v_gene: TRBV9
abundance: NA
d_gene: TRBD2
j_gene: TRBJ2-1
CDR3nt: TGTGCCAGCAGCTTATCACTAGCGGGAATCTACAATGAGCAGTTCTTC
CDR3aa: CASSLSLAGIYNEQFF

v_gene: TRBV4-3
abundance: once
d_gene: TRBD1
j_gene: TRBJ2-7
CDR3nt: TGCGCCAGCAGCCTCCCTTTTGACAGGGGGCTCTACGAGCAGTACTTC
CDR3aa: CASSLPFDRGLYEQYF

v_gene: TRBV19
abundance: NA
d_gene: NA
j_gene: TRBJ1-3
CDR3nt: TGTGCCAGTAGCGTATACGGGACACTCGGAAACACCATATATTTT
CDR3aa: CASSVYGTLGNTIYF

v_gene: TRBV19
abundance: NA
d_gene: NA
j_gene: TRBJ1-1
CDR3nt: TGTGCCAGTAGAGGCCTACTTGAAGCTTTCTTT
CDR3aa: CASRGLLEAFF

v_gene: TRBV25-1
abundance: NA
d_gene: TRBD1
j_gene: TRBJ2-7
CDR3nt: TGTGCCAGCAGGAGAGGTGGGACAGTTACCTACGAGCAGTACTTC
CDR3aa: CASRRGGTVTYEQYF

v_gene: TRBV7-2
abundance: NA
d_gene: NA
j_gene: TRBJ2-3
CDR3nt: TGTGCCAGCAGCTCCGTGAGGGCGGATACGCAGTATTTT
CDR3aa: CASSSVRADTQYF

v_gene: TRBV28
abundance: once
d_gene: NA
j_gene: TRBJ2-1
CDR3nt: TGTGCCAGCAAAGGGCCGGGGTCCCAGGAGCAGTTCTTC
CDR3aa: CASKGPGSQEQFF

v_gene: TRBV29-1
abundance: NA
d_gene: NA
j_gene: TRBJ2-1
CDR3nt: TGCAGCGTTCTAAACCGAGAGCAGTTCTTC
CDR3aa: CSVLNREQFF

v_gene: TRBV7-9
abundance: NA
d_gene: NA
j_gene: TRBJ1-4
CDR3nt: TGTGCCAGCAGCCCAGAGGGGAGGGGTGGTGAAAAACTGTTTTTT
CDR3aa: CASSPEGRGGEKLFF

v_gene: TRBV5-1
abundance: NA
d_gene: NA
j_gene: TRBJ1-4
CDR3nt: TGCGCCAGCAGCCCGAACAGGGCCTGGGATGAAAAACTGTTTTTT
CDR3aa: CASSPNRAWDEKLFF